This TCR beta chain was captured by sequencing in a study of T cells in Graves' hyperthyroidism and ophthalmopathy. On the study more broadly: Peripheral blood was drawn at first diagnosis, prior to all treatment. Notes on the study in general: Ophthalmopathy got predicted by the model a median about six months before its onset.

Template material for amplifying TCR beta CDR3 regions consisted of RNA transcripts. A set of HTBI primers served as the primers for a first-round RT-PCR of the TCR CDR3. Each CDR3 protein is one row after TCRdb ran MiXCR on the multiplex PCR reads. The table includes about 590,000 distinct CDR3 sequences, about 15% detected once. The germline CDR1 and CDR2 sequences are LNHNV and YYDKDF (reference sequence). The V end was cut by 0 bases, the J end by 6 bases, with 18 bases between. CDR3 size: 17 residues. Diagnosis of hyperthyroidism was new in patients aged 18 to 65, and its duration was under 2 months. For the diagnoses, clinical symptoms, serum thyroxine and TRAb, thyroid ultrasound and orbital computed tomography were used. This clonotype was seen only a few times. Its target is not known.

V is TRBV15 and J is TRBJ2-1; a possible D gene is TRBD2 (6 bases). Sample: blood. The TCR comes from a woman aged 25-40 years with Graves' hyperthyroidism. The CDR3 DNA reads TGTGCCACCAGCAGAGATCGTCCGCTGGGGGGTTCCAATGAGCAGTTCTTC. Amino acid sequence: CATSRDRPLGGSNEQFF. Variable domain in full (rest from reference TRBV15 and TRBJ2-1): DAMVIQNPRYQVTQFGKPVTLSCSQTLNHNVMYWYQQKSSQAPKLLFHYYDKDFNNEADTPDNFQSRRPNTSFCFLDIRSPGLGDTAMYLCATSRDRPLGGSNEQFFGPGTRLTVL.